The rows below give T cell receptor beta chains drawn from one sample of a study of cytomegalovirus exposure and HLA in healthy donors. Data came from immunoSEQ multiplex PCR; TCRdb stores just in-frame clones and leaves some out. The profile shows approximately 200,000 clones, 70% to 90% of them singletons. The source material was PBMCs. The receptors originated from a woman under 30 in good health and CMV-seronegative. Both conserved end residues are part of each CDR3. D genes are given only for firm matches. Clone size is given for some rows only: seen once, a few or many times, or a class if the clone is expanded.

j_call clone_size d_call v_call cdr3_aa cdr3_nt
TRBJ2-7 NA TRBD2 TRBV4-1 CASSQDRSGGEQYF TGCGCCAGCAGCCAAGATAGATCGGGGGGCGAGCAGTACTTC
TRBJ1-1 NA NA TRBV2 CASSEYHSAETEAFF TGTGCCAGCAGTGAATATCACTCAGCGGAGACTGAAGCTTTCTTT
TRBJ2-1 NA NA TRBV15 CATSRGGPAFTNEQFF TGTGCCACCAGCAGAGGGGGGCCCGCGTTTACGAATGAGCAGTTCTTC
TRBJ2-3 NA NA TRBV5-6 CASSFRVSLADTQYF TGTGCCAGCAGCTTTCGCGTCTCCCTCGCGGATACGCAGTATTTT
TRBJ2-3 NA NA TRBV30 CAWSVGADTQYF TGTGCCTGGAGTGTAGGGGCAGATACGCAGTATTTT
TRBJ2-5 NA NA TRBV2 CASRYRWETQYF TGTGCCAGCAGGTACAGGTGGGAGACCCAGTACTTC
TRBJ2-7 NA NA TRBV19 CASSRGGSYEQYF TGTGCCAGTAGTCGAGGGGGTTCCTACGAGCAGTACTTC
TRBJ1-3 once TRBD1 TRBV27 CASRQGLGNTIYF TGTGCCAGCAGACAGGGGTTGGGAAACACCATATATTTT
TRBJ1-2 NA NA TRBV5-4 CASSLSQGPRGYTF TGTGCCAGCAGCTTGAGTCAGGGCCCACGGGGCTACACCTTC
TRBJ2-1 NA TRBD2 TRBV6-4 CASRITGLAGVYNEQFF TGTGCCAGCAGGATTACCGGACTAGCGGGAGTCTACAATGAGCAGTTCTTC
TRBJ2-5 NA TRBD2 TRBV10-3 CAISETLGLARQETQYF TGTGCCATCAGTGAGACCCTAGGACTAGCCAGACAAGAGACCCAGTACTTC
TRBJ2-1 NA TRBD1 TRBV6-1 CASSEVGTGWNEQFF TGTGCCAGCAGTGAAGTTGGGACAGGGTGGAATGAGCAGTTCTTC
TRBJ1-2 few TRBD1 TRBV7-9 CASSTGTGNGYTF TGTGCCAGCAGCACCGGGACAGGGAATGGCTACACCTTC
TRBJ2-1 NA TRBD2 TRBV4-3 CASRRLAGVNEQFF TGCGCCAGCAGGAGACTAGCGGGAGTGAATGAGCAGTTCTTC
TRBJ2-1 NA TRBD2 TRBV7-2 CASSLASSGISYNEQFF TGTGCCAGCAGCTTAGCGTCTAGCGGGATATCCTACAATGAGCAGTTCTTC
TRBJ2-2 NA NA TRBV7-9 CASSGDRDTYTGELFF TGTGCCAGCAGCGGCGACCGGGACACATACACCGGGGAGCTGTTTTTT
TRBJ2-3 NA TRBD2 TRBV29-1 CSVGRELTTDTQYF TGCAGCGTTGGGCGGGAGCTCACCACAGATACGCAGTATTTT
TRBJ2-1 NA NA TRBV4-3 CASSQRAVSSYNEQFF TGCGCCAGCAGCCAAAGAGCGGTAAGCTCCTACAATGAGCAGTTCTTC
TRBJ2-1 NA NA TRBV27 CASSLSGADEQFF TGTGCCAGCAGTTTATCGGGGGCGGATGAGCAGTTCTTC
TRBJ1-2 NA NA TRBV5-6 CASSLSVGRSSLNYGYTF TGTGCCAGCAGCTTATCAGTGGGGCGATCCTCCCTTAACTATGGCTACACCTTC